This T cell receptor beta chain was found in a study of cytomegalovirus exposure and HLA in healthy donors. At the level of the study: Most donors, around 81% of a few hundred genotyped, fell in the Caucasian-associated ancestry cluster.

Broader study findings: Analysis performed later found 15,000 or so TCR beta sequences associated with HLA alleles at 0.05 false discovery rate. Clonal expansion was found to be greater in HLA-associated TCR beta chains than in equally common others in a later analysis. Several top significant clusters appeared, in a later analysis, to be linked to common viral pathogens.

PCR was performed using 60 Vbeta and 13 Jbeta primers. Generated by immunoSEQ multiplex PCR, the TCRdb table keeps only in-frame clones and is missing some. The table has 200,000 or so clones, over 80% seen once. Comments on this clone: Antigen specificity is unknown.

The length of the CDR3 is 15 residues. CDR1 SGHDT and CDR2 YYEEEE come from the germline V gene. The V segment lost 4 bases and the J segment 6 bases; nucleotides outside the gene matches: 7. The TCR sequence derives from a young man in good health and CMV-seronegative. The chain joins TRBV5-6 to TRBJ1-5, with 10 bases matching TRBD1. Input material: PBMCs. CDR3 amino acids: CASSRQGARSQPQHF. The CDR3 bases are TGTGCCAGCAGCCGACAGGGGGCGCGTAGTCAGCCCCAGCATTTT.